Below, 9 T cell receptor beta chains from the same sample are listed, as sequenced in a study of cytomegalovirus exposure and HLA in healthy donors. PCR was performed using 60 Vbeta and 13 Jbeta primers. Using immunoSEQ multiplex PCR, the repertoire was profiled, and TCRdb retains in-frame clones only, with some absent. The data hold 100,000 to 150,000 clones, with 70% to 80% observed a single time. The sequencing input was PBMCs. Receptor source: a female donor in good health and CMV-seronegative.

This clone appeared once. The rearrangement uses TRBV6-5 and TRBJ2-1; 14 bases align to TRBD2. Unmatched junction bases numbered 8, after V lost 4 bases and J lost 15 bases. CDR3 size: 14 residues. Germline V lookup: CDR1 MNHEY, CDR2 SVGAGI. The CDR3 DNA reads TGTGCCAGCAGTTCGCAGGGACTAGCGGGAGAGGCGTTCTTC. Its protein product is CASSSQGLAGEAFF.

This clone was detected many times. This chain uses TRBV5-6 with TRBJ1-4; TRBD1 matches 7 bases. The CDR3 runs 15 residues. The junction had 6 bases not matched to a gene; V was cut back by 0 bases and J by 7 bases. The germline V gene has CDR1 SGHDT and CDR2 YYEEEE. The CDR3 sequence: CASSLGAGGGEKLFF. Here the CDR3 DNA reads TGTGCCAGCAGCTTGGGGGCAGGGGGTGGTGAAAAACTGTTTTTT.

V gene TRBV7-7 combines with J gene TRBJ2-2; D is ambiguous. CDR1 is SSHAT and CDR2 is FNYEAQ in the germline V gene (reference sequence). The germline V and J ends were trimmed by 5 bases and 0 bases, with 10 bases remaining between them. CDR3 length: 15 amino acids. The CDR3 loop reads CASSRNPSNTGELFF. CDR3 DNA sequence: TGTGCCAGCAGCCGTAATCCCTCGAACACCGGGGAGCTGTTTTTT.

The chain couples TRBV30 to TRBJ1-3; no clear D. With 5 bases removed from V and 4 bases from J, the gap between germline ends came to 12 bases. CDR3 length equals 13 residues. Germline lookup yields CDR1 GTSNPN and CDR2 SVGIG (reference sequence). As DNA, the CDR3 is TGTGCCTGGGGTCTCGGAGGAGGAAACACCATATATTTT. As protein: CAWGLGGGNTIYF.

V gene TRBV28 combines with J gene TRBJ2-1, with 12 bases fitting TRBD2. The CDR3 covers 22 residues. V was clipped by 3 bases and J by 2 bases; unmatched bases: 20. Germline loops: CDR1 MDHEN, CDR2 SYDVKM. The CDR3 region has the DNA TGTGCCAGCAGTTTGGTCCGGGCGACTAGCGGGAGTCTTAAGGCGGCCTACAATGAGCAGTTCTTC. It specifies CASSLVRATSGSLKAAYNEQFF.

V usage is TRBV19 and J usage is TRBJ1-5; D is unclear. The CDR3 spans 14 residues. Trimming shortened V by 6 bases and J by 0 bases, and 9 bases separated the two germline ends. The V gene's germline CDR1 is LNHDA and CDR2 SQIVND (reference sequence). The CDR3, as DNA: TGTGCCAGTAGCCGTGACTCTAGCAATCAGCCCCAGCATTTT. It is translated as CASSRDSSNQPQHF.

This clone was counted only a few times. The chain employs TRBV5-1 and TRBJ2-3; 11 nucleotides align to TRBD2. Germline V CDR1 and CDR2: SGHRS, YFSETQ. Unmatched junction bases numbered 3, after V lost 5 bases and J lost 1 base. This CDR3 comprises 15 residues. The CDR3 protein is CASRRGLAGTDTQYF. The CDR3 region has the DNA TGCGCCAGCAGGAGGGGACTAGCGGGCACAGATACGCAGTATTTT.

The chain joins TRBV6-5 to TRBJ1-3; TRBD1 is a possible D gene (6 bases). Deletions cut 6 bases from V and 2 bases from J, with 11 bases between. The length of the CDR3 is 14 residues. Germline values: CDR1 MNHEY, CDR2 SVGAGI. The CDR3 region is CASSSGDTGNTIYF. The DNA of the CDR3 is TGTGCCAGCAGCTCAGGGGATACTGGAAACACCATATATTTT.

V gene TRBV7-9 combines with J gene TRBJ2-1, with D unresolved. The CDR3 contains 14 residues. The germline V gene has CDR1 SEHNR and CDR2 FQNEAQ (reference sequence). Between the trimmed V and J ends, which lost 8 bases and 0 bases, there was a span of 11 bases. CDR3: CASRQASSYNEQFF. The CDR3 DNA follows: TGTGCCAGCCGGCAAGCTAGCTCCTACAATGAGCAGTTCTTC.